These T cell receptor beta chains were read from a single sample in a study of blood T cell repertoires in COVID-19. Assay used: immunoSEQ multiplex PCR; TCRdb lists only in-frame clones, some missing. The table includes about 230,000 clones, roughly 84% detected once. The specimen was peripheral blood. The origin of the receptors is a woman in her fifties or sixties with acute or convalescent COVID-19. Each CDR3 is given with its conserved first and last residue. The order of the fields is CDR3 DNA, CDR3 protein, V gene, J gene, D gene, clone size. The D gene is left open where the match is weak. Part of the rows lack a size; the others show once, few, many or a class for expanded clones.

CDR3nt: TGTGCCAGTAGTTTGCGGGACAGACGTGGCGAGCAGTACTTC
CDR3aa: CASSLRDRRGEQYF
v_gene: TRBV19
j_gene: TRBJ2-7
d_gene: -
abundance: -

CDR3nt: TGTGCCAGCAGCCGACGAGCGGGGGCGGTTTACAATGAGCAGTTCTTC
CDR3aa: CASSRRAGAVYNEQFF
v_gene: TRBV4-2
j_gene: TRBJ2-1
d_gene: TRBD2
abundance: few

CDR3nt: TGTGCCAGCAGCCTGGGGACTAGCGGGGGGAAGGATACGCAGTATTTT
CDR3aa: CASSLGTSGGKDTQYF
v_gene: TRBV5-8
j_gene: TRBJ2-3
d_gene: TRBD2
abundance: -

CDR3nt: TGTGCCAGCAGCCCGGAGCGTGGCAATGAGCAGTTCTTC
CDR3aa: CASSPERGNEQFF
v_gene: TRBV5-4
j_gene: TRBJ2-1
d_gene: -
abundance: -

CDR3nt: TGTGCCAGCAGCCCGAGAGGACAGGGAACAACCGGGGAGCTGTTTTTT
CDR3aa: CASSPRGQGTTGELFF
v_gene: TRBV7-9
j_gene: TRBJ2-2
d_gene: TRBD1
abundance: -

CDR3nt: TGTGCCAGCAGTCCCCGGGGGACAGGCTTGAATCAGCCCCAGCATTTT
CDR3aa: CASSPRGTGLNQPQHF
v_gene: TRBV25-1
j_gene: TRBJ1-5
d_gene: TRBD1
abundance: -

CDR3nt: TGTGCCAGCAGCTTGGCCGGTGGGGCAGGGGCCTACGAGCAGTACTTC
CDR3aa: CASSLAGGAGAYEQYF
v_gene: TRBV5-5
j_gene: TRBJ2-7
d_gene: -
abundance: -

CDR3nt: TGTGCCAGTAGTAGCATTTCCGGAGGACAGGTGAACACTGAAGCTTTCTTT
CDR3aa: CASSSISGGQVNTEAFF
v_gene: TRBV19
j_gene: TRBJ1-1
d_gene: TRBD1
abundance: -

CDR3nt: TGTGCCACCAGTGCGGCTGGAGAGGGCGAGCAGTACTTC
CDR3aa: CATSAAGEGEQYF
v_gene: TRBV24-1
j_gene: TRBJ2-7
d_gene: -
abundance: -

CDR3nt: TGTGCCAGCAGCGTAGAAGGGAGTTACTACTACGAGCAGTACTTC
CDR3aa: CASSVEGSYYYEQYF
v_gene: TRBV9
j_gene: TRBJ2-7
d_gene: -
abundance: -

CDR3nt: TGTGCCAGCAGCGGACAGGGGGCTGCCAAAAACATTCAGTACTTC
CDR3aa: CASSGQGAAKNIQYF
v_gene: TRBV5-6
j_gene: TRBJ2-4
d_gene: TRBD1
abundance: -

CDR3nt: TGCGCCAGCAGCTTACCGAGACAGGGCCCATACGAGCAGTACTTC
CDR3aa: CASSLPRQGPYEQYF
v_gene: TRBV5-1
j_gene: TRBJ2-7
d_gene: TRBD1
abundance: -

CDR3nt: TGTGCCAGCGGGGCCGGAGACGGGGAGCTGTTTTTT
CDR3aa: CASGAGDGELFF
v_gene: TRBV3-1/TRBV3-2
j_gene: TRBJ2-2
d_gene: -
abundance: once

CDR3nt: TGTGCCAGCAGCTTAAGACAGTCGCGTGGCTACACCTTC
CDR3aa: CASSLRQSRGYTF
v_gene: TRBV7-6
j_gene: TRBJ1-2
d_gene: -
abundance: -

CDR3nt: TGTGCCAGCAGGGGGACTAGCGGAACCCAAGAGACCCAGTACTTC
CDR3aa: CASRGTSGTQETQYF
v_gene: TRBV2
j_gene: TRBJ2-5
d_gene: TRBD2
abundance: -

CDR3nt: TGTGCCAGCAGTGAATATAGCCGGGTCCTCGGTTCACCCCTCCACTTT
CDR3aa: CASSEYSRVLGSPLHF
v_gene: TRBV2
j_gene: TRBJ1-6
d_gene: -
abundance: -

CDR3nt: TGCGCCAGCAGTACTAAGAGGGAAGGAAACACCATATATTTT
CDR3aa: CASSTKREGNTIYF
v_gene: TRBV10-1
j_gene: TRBJ1-3
d_gene: -
abundance: -